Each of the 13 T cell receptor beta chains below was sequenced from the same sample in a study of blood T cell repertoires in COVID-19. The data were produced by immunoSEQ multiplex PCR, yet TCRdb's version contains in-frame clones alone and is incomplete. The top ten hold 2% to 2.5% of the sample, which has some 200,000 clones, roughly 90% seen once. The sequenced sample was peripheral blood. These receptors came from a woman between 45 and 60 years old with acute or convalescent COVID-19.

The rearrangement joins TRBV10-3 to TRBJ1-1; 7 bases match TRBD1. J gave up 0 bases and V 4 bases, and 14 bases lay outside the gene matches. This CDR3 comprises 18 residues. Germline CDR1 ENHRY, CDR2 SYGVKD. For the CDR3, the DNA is TGTGCCATCAGTGTAAGATCAGGGACAGCCGATATGAACACTGAAGCTTTCTTT. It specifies CAISVRSGTADMNTEAFF.

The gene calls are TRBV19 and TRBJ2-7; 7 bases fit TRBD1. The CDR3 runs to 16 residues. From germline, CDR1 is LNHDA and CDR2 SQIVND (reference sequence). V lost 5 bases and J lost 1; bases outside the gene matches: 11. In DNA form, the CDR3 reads TGTGCCAGTAGTCCTGTCGGGACAGTATCTTCCTACGAGCAGTACTTC. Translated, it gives CASSPVGTVSSYEQYF.

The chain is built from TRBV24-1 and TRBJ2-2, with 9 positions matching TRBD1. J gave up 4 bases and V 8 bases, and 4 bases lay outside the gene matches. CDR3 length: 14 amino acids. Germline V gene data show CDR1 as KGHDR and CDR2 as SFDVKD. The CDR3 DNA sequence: TGTGCCACCAAATCGACAGGGGGCACCGGGGAGCTGTTTTTT. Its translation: CATKSTGGTGELFF.

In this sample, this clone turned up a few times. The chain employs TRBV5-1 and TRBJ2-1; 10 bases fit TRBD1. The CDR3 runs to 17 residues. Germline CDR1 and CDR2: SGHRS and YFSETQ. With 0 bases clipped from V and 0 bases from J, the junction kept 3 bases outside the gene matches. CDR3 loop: CASSLDRTGGSYNEQFF. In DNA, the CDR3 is TGCGCCAGCAGCTTGGACCGGACAGGGGGCTCCTACAATGAGCAGTTCTTC.

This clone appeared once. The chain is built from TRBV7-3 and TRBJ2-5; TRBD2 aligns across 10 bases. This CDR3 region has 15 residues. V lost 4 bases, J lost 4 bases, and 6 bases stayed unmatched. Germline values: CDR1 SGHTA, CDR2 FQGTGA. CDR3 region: CASSSSGGAGETQYF. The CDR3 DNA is TGTGCCAGCAGCTCGAGCGGGGGGGCCGGAGAGACCCAGTACTTC.

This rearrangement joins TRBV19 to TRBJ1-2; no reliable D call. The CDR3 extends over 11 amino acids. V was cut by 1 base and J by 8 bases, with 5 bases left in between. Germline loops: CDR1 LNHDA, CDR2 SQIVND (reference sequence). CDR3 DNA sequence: TGTGCCAGTAGTATAGCCGGGGGCTACACCTTC. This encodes CASSIAGGYTF.

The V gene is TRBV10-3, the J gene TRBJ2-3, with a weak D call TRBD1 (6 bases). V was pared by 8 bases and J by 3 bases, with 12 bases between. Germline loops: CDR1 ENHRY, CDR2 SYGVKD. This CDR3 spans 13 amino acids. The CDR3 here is CAIEDSGTDTQYF. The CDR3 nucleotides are TGTGCCATCGAGGACAGCGGTACAGATACGCAGTATTTT.

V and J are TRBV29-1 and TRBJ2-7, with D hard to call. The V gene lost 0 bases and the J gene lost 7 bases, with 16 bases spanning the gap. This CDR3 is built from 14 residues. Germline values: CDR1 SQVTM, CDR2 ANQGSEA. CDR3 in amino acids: CSVEEGYATREQYF. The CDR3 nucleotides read TGCAGCGTTGAAGAAGGCTATGCGACACGAGAGCAGTACTTC.

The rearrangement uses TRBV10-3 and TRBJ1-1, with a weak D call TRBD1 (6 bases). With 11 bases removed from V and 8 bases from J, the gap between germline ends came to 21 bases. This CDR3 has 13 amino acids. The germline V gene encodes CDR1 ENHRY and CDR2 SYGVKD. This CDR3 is CAVRDIGEGEAFF. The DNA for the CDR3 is TGTGCCGTCCGGGACATAGGTGAAGGCGAAGCTTTCTTT.

The CDR3 DNA follows: TGTGCCAGCAGTGAAGCTCGGGGACTAGTTCCCCGCCTAAGCTATGAGCAGTTCTTC. It encodes CASSEARGLVPRLSYEQFF. The gene calls are TRBV6-1 and TRBJ2-1; TRBD2 aligns across 8 bases. Germline CDR1 MNHNS, CDR2 SASEGT. CDR3 length equals 19 residues. V shed 0 bases, J shed 8 bases, and the junction held 18 bases outside the gene matches.

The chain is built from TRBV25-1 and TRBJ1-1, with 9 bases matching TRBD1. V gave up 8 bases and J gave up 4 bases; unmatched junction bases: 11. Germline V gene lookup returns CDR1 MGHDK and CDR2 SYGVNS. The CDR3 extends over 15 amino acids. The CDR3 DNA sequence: TGTGCCAGCTCAAAACAGGGGGCTGGGGGCACTGAAGCTTTCTTT. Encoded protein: CASSKQGAGGTEAFF.

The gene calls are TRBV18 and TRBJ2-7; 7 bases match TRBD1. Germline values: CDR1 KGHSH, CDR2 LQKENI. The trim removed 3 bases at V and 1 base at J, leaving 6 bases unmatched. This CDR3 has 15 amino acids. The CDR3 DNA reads TGTGCCAGCTCACCTACCGGGACAGTATCCTACGAGCAGTACTTC. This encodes CASSPTGTVSYEQYF.

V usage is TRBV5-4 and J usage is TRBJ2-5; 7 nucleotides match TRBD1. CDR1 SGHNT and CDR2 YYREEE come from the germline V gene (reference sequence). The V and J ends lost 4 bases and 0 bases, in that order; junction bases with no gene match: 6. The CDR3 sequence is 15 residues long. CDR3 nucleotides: TGTGCCAGCAGCACCACGACAGGGAACCAAGAGACCCAGTACTTC. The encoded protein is CASSTTTGNQETQYF.